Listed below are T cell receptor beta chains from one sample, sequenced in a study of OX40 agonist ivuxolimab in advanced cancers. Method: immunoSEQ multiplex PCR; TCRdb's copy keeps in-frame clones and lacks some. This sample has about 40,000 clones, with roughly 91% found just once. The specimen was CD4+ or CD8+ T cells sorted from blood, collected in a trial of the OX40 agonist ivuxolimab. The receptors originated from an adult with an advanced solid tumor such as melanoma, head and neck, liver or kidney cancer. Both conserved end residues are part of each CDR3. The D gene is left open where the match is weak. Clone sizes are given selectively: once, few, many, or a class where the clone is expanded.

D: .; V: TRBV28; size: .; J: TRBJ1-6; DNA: TGTGCCAGCAATGGGGGGGGCTGGAAGAATTCACCCCTCCACTTT; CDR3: CASNGGGWKNSPLHF
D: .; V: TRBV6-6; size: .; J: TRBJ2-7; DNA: TGTGCCAGCAGTGCGTTGACTAGTTCCGAGCAGTACTTC; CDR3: CASSALTSSEQYF
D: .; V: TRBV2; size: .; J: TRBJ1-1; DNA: TGTGCCAGCTCCGAGAGGGGGGATGAAGCTTTCTTT; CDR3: CASSERGDEAFF
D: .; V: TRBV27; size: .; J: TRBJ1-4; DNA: TGTGCCAGCAGTGTTCTTGGGGCAACTAATGAAAAACTGTTTTTT; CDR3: CASSVLGATNEKLFF
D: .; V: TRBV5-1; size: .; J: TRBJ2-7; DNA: TGCGCCAGCAGCTCCACCCCCGGGCGGCAGGCACCCGAGCAGTACTTC; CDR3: CASSSTPGRQAPEQYF
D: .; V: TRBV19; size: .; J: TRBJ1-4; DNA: TGTGCCAGTAGTAATCTGGGAACGGAAAAACTGTTTTTT; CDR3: CASSNLGTEKLFF
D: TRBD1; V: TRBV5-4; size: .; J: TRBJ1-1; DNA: TGTGCCAGCAGCTCAGGGGGTAGGAACACTGAAGCTTTCTTT; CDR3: CASSSGGRNTEAFF
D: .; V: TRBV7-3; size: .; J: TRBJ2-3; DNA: TGTGCCAGCAGCCCCCGCGTGAGCACAGATACGCAGTATTTT; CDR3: CASSPRVSTDTQYF
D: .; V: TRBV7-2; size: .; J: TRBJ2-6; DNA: TGTGCCAGCAGCTTAGCTGGGCCTGGGGCCAACGTCCTGACTTTC; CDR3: CASSLAGPGANVLTF
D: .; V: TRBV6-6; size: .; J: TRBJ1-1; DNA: TGTGCCAGCACCGGACGGAGTAACACTGAAGCTTTCTTT; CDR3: CASTGRSNTEAFF
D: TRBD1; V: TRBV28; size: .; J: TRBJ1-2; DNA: TGTGCCAGCAGCAGGGGACAGGTGGACACCTTC; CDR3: CASSRGQVDTF
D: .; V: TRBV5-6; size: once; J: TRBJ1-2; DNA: TGTGCCAGCAGCTTGGTGGCAGCCTATGGCTACACCTTC; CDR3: CASSLVAAYGYTF
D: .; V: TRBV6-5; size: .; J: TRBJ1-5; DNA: TGTGCCAGCAGCACGTCCAAAGTTGGCAATCAGCCCCAGCATTTT; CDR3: CASSTSKVGNQPQHF
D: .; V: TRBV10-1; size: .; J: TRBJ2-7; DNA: TGCGCCAGCAGTCCCACGCATACGACTGGGGAGCAGTACTTC; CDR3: CASSPTHTTGEQYF
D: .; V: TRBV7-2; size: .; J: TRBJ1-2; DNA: TGTGCCAGCAGCTTAATGGCAGCGACCACTAACTATGGCTACACCTTC; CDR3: CASSLMAATTNYGYTF
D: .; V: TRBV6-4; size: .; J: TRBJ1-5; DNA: TGTGCCAGCAGCCCCCAGATAAGCAATCAGCCCCAGCATTTT; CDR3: CASSPQISNQPQHF
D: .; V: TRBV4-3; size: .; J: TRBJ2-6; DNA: TGCGCCAGCAGCCAAGTACGACCTTCTTCAACTGGGGCCAACGTCCTGACTTTC; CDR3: CASSQVRPSSTGANVLTF
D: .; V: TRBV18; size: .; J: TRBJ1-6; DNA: TGTGCCAGCTCACTTTCCGGGTCCATTAATTCACCCCTCCACTTT; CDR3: CASSLSGSINSPLHF
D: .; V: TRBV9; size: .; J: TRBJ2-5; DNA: TGTGCCAGCAGCGTAGAGGTAGGACAAGAGACCCAGTACTTC; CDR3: CASSVEVGQETQYF
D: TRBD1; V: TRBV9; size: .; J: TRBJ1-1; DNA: TGTGCCAGCACCCTTCAGGGGGAAATGAACACTGAAGCTTTCTTT; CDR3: CASTLQGEMNTEAFF
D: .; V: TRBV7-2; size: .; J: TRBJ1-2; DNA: TGTGCCAGCAGCTTGGGACCCGCTCATGGAGGCTACACCTTC; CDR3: CASSLGPAHGGYTF